The entry below describes one T cell receptor (beta chain). This clonotype was counted at least ten times. What this receptor recognizes is not known. No base quality information exists; no much larger clone differs at one position. Trimming costs V 5 bases and J 5 bases, and their ends lie 18 bases apart. The CDR3, cysteine through phenylalanine, is 15 amino acids long. The DNA shown is the 45-base CDR3, in frame from base 1. From a lookup of the germline V gene, CDR1 and CDR2 are MNHEY and SVGEGT. Hyperthyroidism was considered stable if no progression to ophthalmopathy occurred within 18 months of follow-up. Hyperthyroidism patients were newly diagnosed, were aged 18 to 65 years, and had a disease duration under 2 months. Patients with other autoimmune diseases, uncontrolled infections, pregnancy or lactation were excluded. Diagnosis relied on clinical symptoms, serum thyroxine, TRAb, thyroid ultrasound and orbital computed tomography. Using Ficoll-Paque density gradient centrifugation, PBMCs were isolated from 8.5 to 10 ml of fresh peripheral blood. Total RNA was extracted with Trizol reagent and quality-checked on an Agilent 2100 Bioanalyzer.

This sample was taken from a study of Graves' ophthalmopathy and Graves' hyperthyroidism (dated by TCRdb to 2017 to 2018). Describing the broader study: Peripheral blood was collected at initial diagnosis, prior to any treatment. TCR beta repertoire signatures were used to distinguish Graves' ophthalmopathy from Graves' hyperthyroidism and to predict progression to ophthalmopathy. In total, 135 blood samples were TCR-sequenced: approximately 42 ophthalmopathy, roughly 77 hyperthyroidism and some 17 hyperthyroidism-to-ophthalmopathy patients. A discovery set of 90 to 100 patients (about 45 ophthalmopathy, some 58 stable hyperthyroidism) was enrolled to explore V-J signatures distinguishing ophthalmopathy from hyperthyroidism. An independent validation cohort was composed of about 20 hyperthyroidism patients and some 16 patients who later progressed from hyperthyroidism to ophthalmopathy. In several hyperthyroidism patients, the T-cell repertoire of thyroid tissue was compared with the T-cell repertoire of blood. After sampling, hyperthyroidism patients received methimazole starting at 30 mg daily, and ophthalmopathy patients received high-dose intravenous methylprednisolone.

The paper as a whole reports these results and caveats: Most of the expanded thyroid clonotypes with a frequency above 0.001 were also detected in blood, and it was suggested that the thyroid immune response may be reflected by blood repertoires. In cross-validation, the 13-signature model distinguished ophthalmopathy from stable hyperthyroidism with nearly 90% sensitivity and roughly 84% specificity, while in the test set the corresponding values were approximately 80% and 75%. In validation, the model predicted ophthalmopathy progression with more than 70% sensitivity and about 77% specificity; 12 predicted patients were CT-confirmed with GO in a median of around 6 months. Sample size was not statistically predetermined, and group allocation was not concealed from the investigators.

For repertoire sequencing, the TCR beta CDR3 regions were amplified from RNA transcripts. A first-round RT-PCR used HTBI primers with the Qiagen OneStep RT-PCR kit, followed by a second-round multiplex PCR, size selection and purification. Libraries were sequenced on an Illumina HiSeq2000 using paired-end 100 bp reads. In the original analysis: SOAPnuke was used for read processing, and reads with adapters, uncalled bases, a mean Phred below 15, or no exact constant-primer or identifier match were discarded. High-quality paired reads were merged with COPE v1.2.5. Each unique nucleotide sequence was treated as a clonotype, and MiTCR v1.1 was used to align the clonotypes to the IMGT TRB V, D and J references. Analysis was restricted to V-J combinations with a frequency above 0.0001, which covered over 98% of repertoires. For each V-J combination, a TCR clonal expansion and chaos score was defined as F50 clonal expansion divided by the chaos observed in the TCRdist matrix. Welch's t-statistics and random forest were used to reduce features to 13 V-J combinations, which were fed into a naive Bayes classifier. Thyroid-blood repertoire similarity was quantified with the Morisita-Horn index. TCRdb redid the processing of the public reads, applying fastp at Q25 and MiXCR, and retained in-frame beta chains. Duplicate CDR3 protein sequences are folded into a single record with the most common DNA and genes. These V and J calls are TCRdb output, not the study's own analysis. This sample comprises about 370,000 distinct CDR3 sequences, 17% of them detected only once. Roughly 2.6% of the sample comes from the top ten.

The chain uses TRBV6-2 or TRBV6-3 and TRBJ1-1; no confident D gene assignment can be made. The sample consisted of peripheral blood. This sequence originates from an adult woman with stable Graves' hyperthyroidism. Here is the DNA: TGTGCCAGCAGTCTATCCCTGCCCATCAGGACTGAAGCTTTCTTT. The resulting protein is CASSLSLPIRTEAFF.